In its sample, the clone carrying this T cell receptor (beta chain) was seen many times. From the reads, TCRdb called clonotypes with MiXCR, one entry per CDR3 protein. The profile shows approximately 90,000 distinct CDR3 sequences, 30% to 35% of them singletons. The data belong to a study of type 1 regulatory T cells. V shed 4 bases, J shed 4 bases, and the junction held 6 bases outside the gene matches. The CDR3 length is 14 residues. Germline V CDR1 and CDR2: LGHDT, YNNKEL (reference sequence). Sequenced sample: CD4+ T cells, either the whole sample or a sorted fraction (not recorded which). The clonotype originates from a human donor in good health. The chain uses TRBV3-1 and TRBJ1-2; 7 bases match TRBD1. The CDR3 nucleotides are TGTGCCAGCAGCCCTCGACAGGGAAGCTATGGCTACACCTTC. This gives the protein CASSPRQGSYGYTF.